This T cell receptor (beta chain) appears in the sequencing data of a study of response to subunit inactivated influenza vaccine. MiXCR, applied by TCRdb to the RT-PCR reads, yields one record per CDR3 protein. The table lists just under 550,000 distinct CDR3 sequences, under 30% of them singletons. V gave up 1 base and J gave up 6 bases, with 4 bases separating them. This CDR3 has 11 amino acids. The germline V gene has CDR1 SQVTM and CDR2 ANQGSEA. The sample was also linked to a second study, of T cells expressing NK-cell markers. That source adds: Production of TCR beta cDNA relied on 5'RACE template switching with UMIs. Repertoires of TCR beta were obtained from T cells sorted as CD3+CD56+NKG2C+, CD3+CD56+NKG2C- and CD3+CD56-NKG2C+. Serological testing identified seven of the eight sequenced donors as HCMV-seropositive and one as seronegative.

The sequence derives from a man in his fifties who received an inactivated influenza vaccine. This rearrangement joins TRBV29-1 to TRBJ2-1; no firm D call. The sample was CD4+ T cells sorted from PBMCs, taken roughly 12 days after vaccination. The CDR3 region is CSVEVFNEQFF. CDR3 DNA: TGCAGCGTTGAAGTGTTCAATGAGCAGTTCTTC.